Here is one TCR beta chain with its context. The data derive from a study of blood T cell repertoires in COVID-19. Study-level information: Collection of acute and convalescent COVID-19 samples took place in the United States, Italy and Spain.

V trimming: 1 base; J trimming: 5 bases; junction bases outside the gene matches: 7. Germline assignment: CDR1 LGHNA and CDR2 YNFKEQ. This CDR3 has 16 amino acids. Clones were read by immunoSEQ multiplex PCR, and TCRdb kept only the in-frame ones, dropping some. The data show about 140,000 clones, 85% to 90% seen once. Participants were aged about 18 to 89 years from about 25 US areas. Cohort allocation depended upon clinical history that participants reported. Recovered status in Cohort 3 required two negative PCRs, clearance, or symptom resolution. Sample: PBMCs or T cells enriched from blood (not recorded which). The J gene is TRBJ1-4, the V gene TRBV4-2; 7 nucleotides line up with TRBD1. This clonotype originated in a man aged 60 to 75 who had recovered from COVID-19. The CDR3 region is CASSQGLGTENEKLFF. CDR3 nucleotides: TGTGCCAGCAGCCAAGGGCTGGGGACAGAAAATGAAAAACTGTTTTTT.